The rows below give T cell receptor beta chains drawn from one sample of a study of PD-L1 blockade in urothelial cancer. Assay: immunoSEQ multiplex PCR; the TCRdb copy retains only in-frame clones and omits some. In the table there are tens of thousands of clones, nearly 90% of which are singletons. The material was PBMCs, obtained around atezolizumab (anti-PD-L1) treatment. The receptors here all came from a man in his 60s with urothelial cancer. CDR3s include the opening cysteine and the closing phenylalanine or tryptophan. Fields, in order: V gene, J gene, D gene, clone size, CDR3 protein, CDR3 DNA. A D gene is named only where the DNA matches it firmly. Part of the rows lack a size; the others show once, few, many or a class for expanded clones.

V gene: TRBV6-1; J gene: TRBJ2-3; D gene: TRBD1; clone size: -; CDR3 protein: CASLLGQGPPDTQYF; CDR3 DNA: TGTGCCAGCCTGCTGGGACAGGGGCCCCCGGATACGCAGTATTTT
V gene: TRBV7-3; J gene: TRBJ2-5; D gene: TRBD2; clone size: -; CDR3 protein: CASSSQGGTIQETQYF; CDR3 DNA: TGTGCCAGCAGCTCTCAGGGAGGGACTATACAAGAGACCCAGTACTTC
V gene: TRBV7-2; J gene: TRBJ2-5; D gene: TRBD1; clone size: -; CDR3 protein: CASSADRGPETQYF; CDR3 DNA: TGTGCCAGCAGCGCGGACAGGGGGCCAGAGACCCAGTACTTC
V gene: TRBV6-5; J gene: TRBJ1-4; D gene: -; clone size: once; CDR3 protein: CASSYSIVRGEKLFF; CDR3 DNA: TGTGCCAGCAGTTACTCGATTGTCCGTGGCGAAAAACTGTTTTTT
V gene: TRBV2; J gene: TRBJ2-7; D gene: -; clone size: -; CDR3 protein: CASIREKGSYEQYF; CDR3 DNA: TGTGCCAGCATTCGGGAGAAAGGGTCCTACGAGCAGTACTTC
V gene: TRBV5-1; J gene: TRBJ2-3; D gene: -; clone size: -; CDR3 protein: CASSPGQGTDTQYF; CDR3 DNA: TGCGCCAGCAGCCCCGGACAAGGCACAGATACGCAGTATTTT
V gene: TRBV29-1; J gene: TRBJ1-1; D gene: TRBD1; clone size: -; CDR3 protein: CSVLGTGGAMNTEAFF; CDR3 DNA: TGCAGCGTTTTAGGGACAGGGGGAGCCATGAACACTGAAGCTTTCTTT
V gene: TRBV15; J gene: TRBJ2-3; D gene: -; clone size: -; CDR3 protein: CATSSGAGSTDTQYF; CDR3 DNA: TGTGCCACCAGCAGTGGGGCGGGGAGCACAGATACGCAGTATTTT
V gene: TRBV11-3; J gene: TRBJ2-2; D gene: -; clone size: -; CDR3 protein: CASSSDYNTGELFF; CDR3 DNA: TGTGCCAGCAGCTCCGACTATAACACCGGGGAGCTGTTTTTT
V gene: TRBV7-9; J gene: TRBJ2-1; D gene: TRBD1; clone size: -; CDR3 protein: CASSYRGLPYNEQFF; CDR3 DNA: TGTGCCAGCAGCTACAGGGGGCTCCCCTACAATGAGCAGTTCTTC
V gene: TRBV5-1; J gene: TRBJ1-1; D gene: TRBD1; clone size: -; CDR3 protein: CASSLVVQGMGNTEAFF; CDR3 DNA: TGCGCCAGCAGCTTGGTCGTACAGGGGATGGGGAACACTGAAGCTTTCTTT
V gene: TRBV6-6; J gene: TRBJ2-7; D gene: TRBD1; clone size: -; CDR3 protein: CASSSSQGAEQYF; CDR3 DNA: TGTGCCAGCAGTTCCTCTCAGGGGGCCGAGCAGTACTTC
V gene: TRBV7-9; J gene: TRBJ2-3; D gene: TRBD2; clone size: -; CDR3 protein: CASSRLLAGYTADTQYF; CDR3 DNA: TGTGCCAGCAGCCGCCTCTTAGCGGGGTACACGGCAGATACGCAGTATTTT
V gene: TRBV7-9; J gene: TRBJ2-1; D gene: TRBD1; clone size: -; CDR3 protein: CASSLQGAYNEQFF; CDR3 DNA: TGTGCCAGCAGCTTACAGGGGGCCTACAATGAGCAGTTCTTC
V gene: TRBV2; J gene: TRBJ2-3; D gene: -; clone size: -; CDR3 protein: CASSYSTDTQYF; CDR3 DNA: TGTGCCAGCAGCTATAGCACAGATACGCAGTATTTT
V gene: TRBV13; J gene: TRBJ2-2; D gene: TRBD2; clone size: -; CDR3 protein: CASSLGLAPNTGELFF; CDR3 DNA: TGTGCCAGCAGCCTCGGACTAGCCCCGAACACCGGGGAGCTGTTTTTT
V gene: TRBV7-8; J gene: TRBJ2-5; D gene: -; clone size: -; CDR3 protein: CASSLQETQYF; CDR3 DNA: TGTGCCAGCAGCCTCCAAGAGACCCAGTACTTC
V gene: TRBV28; J gene: TRBJ1-4; D gene: -; clone size: -; CDR3 protein: CASSRRGGESTNEKLFF; CDR3 DNA: TGTGCCAGCAGTCGCAGGGGTGGGGAATCAACTAATGAAAAACTGTTTTTT
V gene: TRBV23-1; J gene: TRBJ2-3; D gene: -; clone size: -; CDR3 protein: CASQRGRDTQYF; CDR3 DNA: TGCGCCAGCCAACGGGGGAGGGATACGCAGTATTTT
V gene: TRBV5-1; J gene: TRBJ1-4; D gene: -; clone size: -; CDR3 protein: CASSRAPGENEKLFF; CDR3 DNA: TGCGCCAGCAGCCGTGCCCCAGGGGAAAATGAAAAACTGTTTTTT
V gene: TRBV2; J gene: TRBJ1-5; D gene: -; clone size: -; CDR3 protein: CASSPRGPTAGSTNQPQHF; CDR3 DNA: TGTGCCAGCAGTCCAAGGGGCCCTACAGCCGGCAGTACCAATCAGCCCCAGCATTTT
V gene: TRBV4-1; J gene: TRBJ1-2; D gene: TRBD1; clone size: -; CDR3 protein: CASSQGSGDSRVYGYTF; CDR3 DNA: TGCGCCAGCAGCCAAGGTTCTGGGGACAGTCGGGTGTATGGCTACACCTTC
V gene: TRBV7-3; J gene: TRBJ2-2; D gene: -; clone size: -; CDR3 protein: CASGRDGNTGELFF; CDR3 DNA: TGTGCCAGCGGGCGGGATGGAAACACCGGGGAGCTGTTTTTT
V gene: TRBV4-3; J gene: TRBJ1-5; D gene: -; clone size: -; CDR3 protein: CASSQVLNQPQHF; CDR3 DNA: TGCGCCAGCAGCCAAGTATTGAATCAGCCCCAGCATTTT
V gene: TRBV18; J gene: TRBJ2-5; D gene: TRBD2; clone size: -; CDR3 protein: CASSPTGGTKETQYF; CDR3 DNA: TGTGCCAGCTCACCGACCGGGGGGACGAAAGAGACCCAGTACTTC
V gene: TRBV19; J gene: TRBJ2-6; D gene: TRBD1; clone size: -; CDR3 protein: CASGTGTGLSGANVLTF; CDR3 DNA: TGTGCCAGTGGAACCGGGACAGGGCTCTCTGGGGCCAACGTCCTGACTTTC
V gene: TRBV5-1; J gene: TRBJ2-7; D gene: -; clone size: -; CDR3 protein: CASSTGPGVAYEQYF; CDR3 DNA: TGCGCCAGCAGCACGGGCCCCGGGGTCGCCTACGAGCAGTACTTC
V gene: TRBV11-3; J gene: TRBJ2-2; D gene: -; clone size: -; CDR3 protein: CASSLDFGTGELFF; CDR3 DNA: TGTGCCAGCAGCTTAGACTTCGGTACCGGGGAGCTGTTTTTT
V gene: TRBV6-1; J gene: TRBJ2-6; D gene: -; clone size: -; CDR3 protein: CASRAYSGANVLTF; CDR3 DNA: TGTGCCAGCAGGGCATACTCTGGGGCCAACGTCCTGACTTTC
V gene: TRBV6-5; J gene: TRBJ2-7; D gene: -; clone size: -; CDR3 protein: CASSYGAGAYEQYF; CDR3 DNA: TGTGCCAGCAGTTACGGAGCAGGGGCCTACGAGCAGTACTTC
V gene: TRBV6-5; J gene: TRBJ2-1; D gene: -; clone size: -; CDR3 protein: CASSYSTQGNYEQFF; CDR3 DNA: TGTGCCAGCAGTTACTCGACCCAGGGTAACTATGAGCAGTTCTTC
V gene: TRBV11-3; J gene: TRBJ2-2; D gene: TRBD2; clone size: -; CDR3 protein: CASSSNPGLAGGYTGELFF; CDR3 DNA: TGTGCCAGCAGCTCCAATCCGGGACTAGCGGGGGGATACACCGGGGAGCTGTTTTTT
V gene: TRBV7-2; J gene: TRBJ1-2; D gene: TRBD1; clone size: few; CDR3 protein: CASRTFVQGRVGYTF; CDR3 DNA: TGTGCCAGCAGAACATTTGTACAGGGGCGTGTTGGCTACACCTTC
V gene: TRBV4-3; J gene: TRBJ2-1; D gene: -; clone size: -; CDR3 protein: CASSQDPRGAYNEQFF; CDR3 DNA: TGCGCCAGCAGCCAAGATCCCCGGGGGGCTTACAATGAGCAGTTCTTC
V gene: TRBV6-1; J gene: TRBJ2-1; D gene: TRBD1; clone size: once; CDR3 protein: CASRGQGTGHEQFF; CDR3 DNA: TGTGCCAGCAGGGGACAGGGAACCGGCCATGAGCAGTTCTTC
V gene: TRBV30; J gene: TRBJ1-6; D gene: -; clone size: -; CDR3 protein: CAWSVNRNNSPLHF; CDR3 DNA: TGTGCCTGGAGTGTGAACAGGAATAATTCACCCCTCCACTTT
V gene: TRBV4-1; J gene: TRBJ2-5; D gene: -; clone size: -; CDR3 protein: CASSQGRGTVQETQYF; CDR3 DNA: TGCGCCAGCAGCCAAGGACGGGGGACAGTACAAGAGACCCAGTACTTC
V gene: TRBV7-9; J gene: TRBJ1-4; D gene: TRBD1; clone size: -; CDR3 protein: CASSPRTGGASEKLFF; CDR3 DNA: TGTGCCAGCAGCCCCCGGACAGGGGGCGCAAGTGAAAAACTGTTTTTT
V gene: TRBV6-6; J gene: TRBJ2-7; D gene: -; clone size: -; CDR3 protein: CASSYGTGGSYEQYF; CDR3 DNA: TGTGCCAGCAGTTACGGGACTGGAGGGTCCTACGAGCAGTACTTC
V gene: TRBV4-1; J gene: TRBJ1-2; D gene: TRBD1; clone size: -; CDR3 protein: CASSQAFLPGQIQHSYGYTF; CDR3 DNA: TGCGCCAGCAGCCAAGCTTTCCTTCCGGGACAGATACAACACTCCTATGGCTACACCTTC
V gene: TRBV30; J gene: TRBJ1-4; D gene: TRBD1; clone size: -; CDR3 protein: CAWSGQGAEKLFF; CDR3 DNA: TGTGCCTGGAGTGGGCAGGGGGCGGAAAAACTGTTTTTT
V gene: TRBV28; J gene: TRBJ1-1; D gene: -; clone size: -; CDR3 protein: CASSKAGNTEAFF; CDR3 DNA: TGTGCCAGCAGTAAGGCGGGGAACACTGAAGCTTTCTTT
V gene: TRBV7-9; J gene: TRBJ1-6; D gene: -; clone size: -; CDR3 protein: CASSFLYNSPLHF; CDR3 DNA: TGTGCCAGCTCCTTTTTATATAATTCACCCCTCCACTTT
V gene: TRBV9; J gene: TRBJ1-2; D gene: TRBD1; clone size: -; CDR3 protein: CASSARDRGNYGYTF; CDR3 DNA: TGTGCCAGCAGCGCCCGGGACAGGGGCAACTATGGCTACACCTTC